The T cell receptor (beta chain) described here comes from a study of ipilimumab plus nivolumab after autologous stem cell transplantation. Across the whole study: Typical patient got a handful of ipilimumab doses and seven to nine nivolumab doses (median).

This clone was seen only a few times. Germline CDR1 reads MNHNY; CDR2 reads SVGAGI (reference sequence). Trimming removed 5 bases from V and 2 bases from J, with 13 bases in between. This CDR3 comprises 14 residues. TCRdb's table, derived via immunoSEQ multiplex PCR, lists solely in-frame clones and lacks some. In the table there are 9,400 or so clones, around two thirds of which are singletons. Ipilimumab, 1 mg/kg, started 14 to 28 days after autologous transplant. This rearrangement joins TRBV6-6 to TRBJ2-7; TRBD1 might be the D (6 bases). This sequence originates from a female donor with multiple myeloma. The sequencing here drew on PBMCs, taken in a trial of ipilimumab plus nivolumab as post-transplant consolidation. DNA of the CDR3: TGTGCCAGCAGTAACACAGGGACCCCCTACGAGCAGTACTTC. It specifies CASSNTGTPYEQYF.